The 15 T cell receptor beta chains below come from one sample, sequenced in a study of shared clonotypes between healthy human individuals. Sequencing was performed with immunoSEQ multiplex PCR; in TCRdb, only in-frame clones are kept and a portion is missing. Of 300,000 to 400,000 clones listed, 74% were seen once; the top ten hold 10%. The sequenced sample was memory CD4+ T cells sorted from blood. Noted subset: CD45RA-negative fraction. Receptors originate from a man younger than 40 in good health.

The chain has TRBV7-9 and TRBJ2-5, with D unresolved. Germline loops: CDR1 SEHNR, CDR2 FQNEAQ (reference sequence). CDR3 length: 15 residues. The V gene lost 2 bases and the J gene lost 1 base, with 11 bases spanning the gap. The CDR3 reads CASSLLGSGQETQYF. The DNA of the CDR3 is TGTGCCAGCAGCTTACTCGGTTCGGGCCAAGAGACCCAGTACTTC.

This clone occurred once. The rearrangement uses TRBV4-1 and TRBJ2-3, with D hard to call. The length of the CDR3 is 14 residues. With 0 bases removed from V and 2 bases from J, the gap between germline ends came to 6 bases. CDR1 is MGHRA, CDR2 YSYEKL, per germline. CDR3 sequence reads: CASSQDSTTDTQYF. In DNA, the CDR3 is TGCGCCAGCAGCCAAGATTCTACCACAGATACGCAGTATTTT.

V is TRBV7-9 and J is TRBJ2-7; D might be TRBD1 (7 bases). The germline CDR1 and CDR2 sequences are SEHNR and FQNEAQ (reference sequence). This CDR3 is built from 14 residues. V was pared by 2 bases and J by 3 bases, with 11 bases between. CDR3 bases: TGTGCCAGCAGCTTATCAGGGGGAGGCTACGAGCAGTACTTC. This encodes CASSLSGGGYEQYF.

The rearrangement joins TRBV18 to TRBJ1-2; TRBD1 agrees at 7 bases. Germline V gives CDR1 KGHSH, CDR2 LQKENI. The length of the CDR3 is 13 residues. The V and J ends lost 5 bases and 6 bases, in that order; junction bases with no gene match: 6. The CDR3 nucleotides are TGTGCCAGCTCATCACAGGGGCTGGATGGCTACACCTTC. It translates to CASSSQGLDGYTF.

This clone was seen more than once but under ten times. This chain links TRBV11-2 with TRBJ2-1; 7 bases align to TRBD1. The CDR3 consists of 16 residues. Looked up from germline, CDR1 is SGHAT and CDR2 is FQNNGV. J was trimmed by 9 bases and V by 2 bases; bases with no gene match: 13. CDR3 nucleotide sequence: TGTGCCAGCAGCTTACTCGAACAGGGGTATAAGAGTGAGCAGTTCTTC. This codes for CASSLLEQGYKSEQFF.

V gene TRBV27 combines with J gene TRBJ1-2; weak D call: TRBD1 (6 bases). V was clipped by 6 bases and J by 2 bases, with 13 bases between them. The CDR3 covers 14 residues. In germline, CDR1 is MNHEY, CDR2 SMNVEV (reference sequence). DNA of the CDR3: TGTGCCAGCAGCCGGACAGAGCCGAACTATGGCTACACCTTC. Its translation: CASSRTEPNYGYTF.

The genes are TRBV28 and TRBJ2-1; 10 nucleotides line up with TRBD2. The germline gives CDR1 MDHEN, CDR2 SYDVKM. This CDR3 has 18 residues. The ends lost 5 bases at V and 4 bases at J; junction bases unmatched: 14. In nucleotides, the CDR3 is TGTGCCAGCAGTCAATTTTTTACTTTACTAGCGGGATACAATGAGCAGTTCTTC. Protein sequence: CASSQFFTLLAGYNEQFF.

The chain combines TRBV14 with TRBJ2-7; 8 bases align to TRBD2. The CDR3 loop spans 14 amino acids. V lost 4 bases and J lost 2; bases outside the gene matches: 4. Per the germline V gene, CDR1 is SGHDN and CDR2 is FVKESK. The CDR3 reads CASSRAGVTYEQYF. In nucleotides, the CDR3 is TGTGCCAGCAGCCGAGCGGGAGTAACCTACGAGCAGTACTTC. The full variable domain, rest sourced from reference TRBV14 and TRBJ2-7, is EAGVTQFPSHSVIEKGQTVTLRCDPISGHDNLYWYRRVMGKEIKFLLHFVKESKQDESGMPNNRFLAERTGGTYSTLKVQPAELEDSGVYFCASSRAGVTYEQYFGPGTRLTVT.

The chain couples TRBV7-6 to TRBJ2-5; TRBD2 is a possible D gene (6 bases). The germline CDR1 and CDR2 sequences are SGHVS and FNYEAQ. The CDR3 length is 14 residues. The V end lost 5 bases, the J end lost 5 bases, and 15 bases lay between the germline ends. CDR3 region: CASSPMGGSETQYF. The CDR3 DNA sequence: TGTGCCAGCAGCCCGATGGGGGGAAGCGAGACCCAGTACTTC.

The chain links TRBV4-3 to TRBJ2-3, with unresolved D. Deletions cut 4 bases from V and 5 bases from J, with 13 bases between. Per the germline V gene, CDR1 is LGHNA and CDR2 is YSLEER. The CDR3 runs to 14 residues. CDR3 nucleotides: TGCGCCAGCAGCCGAGGTCCAAGTATAGATACGCAGTATTTT. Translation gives CASSRGPSIDTQYF.

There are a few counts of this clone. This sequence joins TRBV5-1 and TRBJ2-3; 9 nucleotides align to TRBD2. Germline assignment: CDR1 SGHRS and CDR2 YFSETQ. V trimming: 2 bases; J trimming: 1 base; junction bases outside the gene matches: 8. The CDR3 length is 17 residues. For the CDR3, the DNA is TGCGCCAGCAGCTTCCTAGTGAGGACTAGCGGCACAGATACGCAGTATTTT. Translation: CASSFLVRTSGTDTQYF.

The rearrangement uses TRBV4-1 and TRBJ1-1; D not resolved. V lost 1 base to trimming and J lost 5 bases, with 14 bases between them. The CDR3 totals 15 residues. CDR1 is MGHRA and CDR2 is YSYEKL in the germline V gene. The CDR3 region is CASSQGHSGGTEAFF. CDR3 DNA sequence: TGCGCCAGCAGCCAAGGTCACTCTGGTGGAACTGAAGCTTTCTTT.

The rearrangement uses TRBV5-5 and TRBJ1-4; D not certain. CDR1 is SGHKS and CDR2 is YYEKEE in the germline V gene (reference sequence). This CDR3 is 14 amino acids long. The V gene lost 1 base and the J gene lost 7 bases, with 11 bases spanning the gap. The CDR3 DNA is TGTGCCAGCAGCTTGTTTGGTACCAGTGAAAAACTGTTTTTT. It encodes CASSLFGTSEKLFF.

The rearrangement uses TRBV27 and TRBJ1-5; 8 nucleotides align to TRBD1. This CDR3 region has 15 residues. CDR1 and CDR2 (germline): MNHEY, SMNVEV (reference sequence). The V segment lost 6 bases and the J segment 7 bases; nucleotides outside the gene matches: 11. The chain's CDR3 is CASSTSGQGGQPQHF. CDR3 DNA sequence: TGTGCCAGCAGCACGTCCGGACAGGGAGGGCAGCCCCAGCATTTT.

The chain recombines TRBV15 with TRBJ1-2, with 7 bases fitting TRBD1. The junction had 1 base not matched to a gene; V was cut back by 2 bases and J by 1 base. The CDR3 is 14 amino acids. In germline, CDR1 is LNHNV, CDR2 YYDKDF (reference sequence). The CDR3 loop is CATSRTGVNYGYTF. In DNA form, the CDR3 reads TGTGCCACCAGCAGAACAGGGGTTAACTATGGCTACACCTTC.